The 20 T cell receptor beta chains below all came from one sample that was sequenced in a study of spatial heterogeneity in lung cancer. TCRdb used MiXCR to reprocess the 5' RACE reads, holding one entry per CDR3 protein. Among roughly 16,000 distinct CDR3 sequences, approximately 6.8% were seen once, and the ten largest hold around a fifth. The sample's time point: sample taken at primary tumor resection. Their antigens remain unidentified. Points from the study as a whole: Mutation tallies in tumors tracked expanded intratumoral alpha and beta TCR counts.

The sequenced sample was lung tumor tissue, obtained at surgery. The receptors shown here come from a female donor with early-stage non-small cell lung cancer.

A few counts support this clonotype. For a library built for alpha chains, this beta chain is a stray read; little rests on its size. The chain combines TRBV11-2 with TRBJ2-7, with a tentative D call TRBD2 (6 bases). CDR3 length: 12 residues. The germline V gene has CDR1 SGHAT and CDR2 FQNNGV. V lost 8 bases to trimming and J lost 6 bases, with 14 bases between them. CDR3 region: CASQLGGAEQYF. DNA for the CDR3: TGTGCCAGCCAACTGGGCGGGGCCGAGCAGTACTTC.

To note about this clonotype: Within a library made for alpha chains, this beta chain is off target, and its count is uninformative. This chain connects TRBV2 to TRBJ2-3; TRBD2 matches at 14 bases. Trimming removed 5 bases from V and 6 bases from J; junction bases left unmatched: 7. The CDR3 totals 16 residues. CDR1 and CDR2 from the germline V gene are SNHLY and FYNNEI. As DNA, the CDR3 is TGTGCCAGCAGTTCGGGACTAGCGGGGGTGAGGGATACGCAGTATTTT. Amino acids: CASSSGLAGVRDTQYF.

This clonotype has only one observation. The library was designed around alpha chains, so this beta chain is a stray read whose abundance carries little weight. The gene calls are TRBV14 and TRBJ1-2; 7 nucleotides agree with TRBD1. With 7 bases clipped from V and 13 bases from J, the junction kept 15 bases outside the gene matches. The CDR3 contains 13 residues. Germline CDR1 reads SGHDN; CDR2 reads FVKESK. Here the CDR3 DNA reads TGTGCCAGCACATCTTCAACCGGGACAGTATTCACCTTC. Protein product: CASTSSTGTVFTF.

This clonotype was found many times. In a library made to pick up alpha chains, this beta chain is a stray read with a size that means little. The CDR3 protein is CSVVRADRTYEQYF. CDR3 DNA sequence: TGCAGCGTTGTTAGGGCAGATCGAACTTACGAGCAGTACTTC. The rearrangement links TRBV29-1 to TRBJ2-7; D ambiguous. CDR1 is SQVTM and CDR2 is ANQGSEA in the germline V gene. The CDR3 length is 14 residues. With 4 bases removed from V and 4 bases from J, the gap between germline ends came to 17 bases.

In this sample, this clonotype turned up many times. This beta chain represents an off-target read in a library built for alpha chains; its size is of limited meaning. CDR3 region: CASSLEPGVTEAFF. The CDR3 DNA reads TGCGCCAGCAGCTTGGAACCAGGGGTCACTGAAGCTTTCTTT. The chain uses TRBV5-1 and TRBJ1-1, with D possibly TRBD1 on 6 matching bases. V lost 0 bases and J lost 4, with 10 bases in between. The germline V gene encodes CDR1 SGHRS and CDR2 YFSETQ. CDR3 length: 14 residues.

In the case of this clonotype: A library prepared for alpha chains yielded this beta chain as an off-target read; its size is of little meaning. The gene calls are TRBV20-1 and TRBJ2-7; a possible D gene is TRBD2 (5 bases). Trimming left V 2 bases short and J 0 bases short, with 11 bases between. The CDR3 sequence is 14 residues long. Germline V gives CDR1 DFQATT, CDR2 SNEGSKA (reference sequence). The CDR3 DNA reads TGCAGTGCTAGACCCCGGACTTCCTCCTACGAGCAGTACTTC. This encodes CSARPRTSSYEQYF.

Relative to its sample, this clonotype is medium-sized (0.01 to 0.1%). Being off target in a library aimed at alpha chains, this beta chain has a size of little meaning. V usage is TRBV20-1 and J usage is TRBJ2-1; perhaps D is TRBD1 or TRBD2 (6 bases each). The V end was cut by 6 bases, the J end by 8 bases, with 14 bases between. This CDR3 is built from 12 residues. Germline assignment: CDR1 DFQATT and CDR2 SNEGSKA (reference sequence). CDR3 sequence reads: CSAGGRRDEQFF. The DNA for the CDR3 is TGCAGTGCCGGGGGCAGGCGGGATGAGCAGTTCTTC.

This clonotype occurred many times. In a library made to pick up alpha chains, this beta chain is a stray read with a size that means little. Here the CDR3 DNA reads TGTGCTAGTGGCTCATACAGGGGGCAAGAGACCCAGTACTTC. Amino acids: CASGSYRGQETQYF. The V call is TRBV12-5, the J call TRBJ2-5; the match to TRBD1 covers 8 bases. The CDR3 is 14 residues long. Germline CDR1 and CDR2: LGHNT and FRNRAP. V was pared by 6 bases and J by 2 bases, with 5 bases of the junction left unmatched. Combining the CDR3 with reference TRBV12-5 and TRBJ2-5 gives the whole variable domain DARVTQTPRHKVTEMGQEVTMRCQPILGHNTVFWYRQTMMQGLELLAYFRNRAPLDDSGMPKDRFSAEMPDATLATLKIQPSEPRDSAVYFCASGSYRGQETQYFGPGTRLLVL.

This clonotype was counted many times. As an off-target read in a library built for alpha chains, this beta chain has a frequency of little significance. This chain joins TRBV6-1 and TRBJ1-2, with no clear D. V was shortened by 0 bases and J by 12 bases, with 5 bases between the two germline ends. The germline V gene encodes CDR1 MNHNS and CDR2 SASEGT. This CDR3 has 10 amino acids. CDR3 in DNA: TGTGCCAGCAGTGAAGCCTTGGACACCTTC. Protein: CASSEALDTF.

Concerning this clonotype itself: This beta chain lies outside the target of a library built for alpha chains; its clone size means little. V usage is TRBV20-1 and J usage is TRBJ2-1, with D possibly matching TRBD1 (6 bases). V lost 6 bases and J lost 0, with 18 bases in between. Per germline, CDR1 DFQATT and CDR2 SNEGSKA (reference sequence). This CDR3 has 16 residues. The CDR3 spells CSAAGIVGGSYNEQFF. The CDR3 coding sequence is TGCAGTGCCGCCGGGATAGTAGGGGGCTCCTACAATGAGCAGTTCTTC.

Concerning this clonotype itself: This beta chain appears as a stray read in a library generated for alpha chains; its size is not informative. V and J are TRBV12-3 or TRBV12-4 and TRBJ2-7; D gene unclear. Between the trimmed V and J ends, which lost 3 bases and 7 bases, there was a span of 13 bases. CDR3 size: 13 residues. The CDR3 coding sequence is TGTGCCAGCAGTTTTCGGCGGCCCTTGGAGCAGTACTTC. Amino acid sequence: CASSFRRPLEQYF.

This clonotype was seen repeatedly, ten times or more. Since it is a stray read in a library aimed at alpha chains, this beta chain has a size that is not meaningful. V is TRBV7-2 and J is TRBJ2-3, with D unresolved. This CDR3 is 12 amino acids long. V dropped 3 bases and J dropped 2 bases, with 3 bases sitting between them. Germline V gene sequence: CDR1 SGHTA, CDR2 FQGNSA. The CDR3 region is CASSFVTDTQYF. In DNA, the CDR3 is TGTGCCAGCAGCTTCGTCACAGATACGCAGTATTTT.

Ten or more counts support this clonotype. Found in a library prepared for alpha chains, this beta chain is an off-target read, and its abundance has little meaning. The chain is built from TRBV6-2 or TRBV6-3 and TRBJ2-2, with a tentative D call TRBD1 (6 bases). V lost 8 bases, J lost 9 bases, and 16 bases lay in between. The CDR3 has 13 amino acids. Germline lookup yields CDR1 MNHEY and CDR2 SVGEGT. CDR3: CASRTVGSRELFF. The CDR3 nucleotides are TGTGCCAGCCGGACAGTCGGAAGCCGGGAGCTGTTTTTT.

By share, this clonotype counts as medium-sized. A library made for alpha chains picked up this beta chain off target, so its size means little. This rearrangement joins TRBV3-1 to TRBJ2-7; no clear D gene. Germline-derived CDR1 and CDR2 are LGHDT and YNNKEL (reference sequence). This CDR3 has 14 residues. Trimming stripped 4 bases from V and 2 bases from J, with 12 bases between. The CDR3 DNA reads TGTGCCAGCAGCCTGTCGGCCGAAACCTACGAGCAGTACTTC. It specifies CASSLSAETYEQYF.

This clonotype was found many times. This beta chain is an unintended read in a library built for alpha chains; its size means little. This sequence joins TRBV5-1 and TRBJ2-2; TRBD1 or TRBD2 may be the D gene (5 bases each). CDR1 is SGHRS, CDR2 YFSETQ, per germline. The V end was cut by 1 base, the J end by 7 bases, with 11 bases between. The CDR3 extends over 14 amino acids. The CDR3 region is CASSLRGAGGELFF. CDR3 in DNA: TGCGCCAGCAGCTTGAGAGGGGCAGGCGGGGAGCTGTTTTTT.

This clonotype showed up many times. This beta chain is off target for a library built for alpha chains, so its abundance means little. The V and J genes are TRBV28 and TRBJ1-1, with TRBD1 as a possible D gene (6 bases). The V end lost 6 bases, the J end lost 1 base, and 15 bases lay between the germline ends. The length of the CDR3 is 15 residues. Per germline, CDR1 MDHEN and CDR2 SYDVKM. CDR3 DNA: TGTGCCAGCAGAGGGCCAGGGGTGTGGAACACTGAAGCTTTCTTT. Translated, it gives CASRGPGVWNTEAFF.

As regards this clonotype: A library made for alpha chains picked up this beta chain off target, so its size means little. V and J are TRBV6-2 or TRBV6-3 and TRBJ1-5; 7 nucleotides agree with TRBD1. J gave up 14 bases and V 7 bases, and 14 bases lay outside the gene matches. Germline V gives CDR1 MNHEY, CDR2 SVGEGT. This CDR3 has 13 amino acids. The CDR3 DNA reads TGTGCCAGCATCGACGAAGATGGGACAGATGAGCATTTT. Translating gives CASIDEDGTDEHF.

Comments on this clonotype: This beta chain came through as a stray read in a library set up for alpha chains, and its size says little. The chain is built from TRBV6-6 and TRBJ1-3, with D perhaps matching TRBD1 (5 bases). Trimming cost V 7 bases and J 4 bases, with 23 bases left between them. This CDR3 region has 17 residues. CDR1 and CDR2 (germline): MNHNY, SVGAGI (reference sequence). Here the CDR3 reads CASNPTGRGGGGNTIYF. CDR3 DNA: TGTGCCAGCAACCCGACGGGACGAGGAGGCGGAGGAAACACCATATATTTT.

This clonotype was counted many times. Within a library made for alpha chains, this beta chain is off target, and its count is uninformative. The V call is TRBV12-3 or TRBV12-4, the J call TRBJ1-1, with TRBD1 identical over 8 bases. Losses at the gene ends were 6 bases for V and 1 base for J; bases not matched to a gene: 4. The CDR3 consists of 14 residues. The CDR3 DNA follows: TGTGCCAGCAGGGGGACAGGAGAGAACACTGAAGCTTTCTTT. Translation gives CASRGTGENTEAFF.

Comment on this clonotype: Since the library was made to target alpha chains, this beta chain is a stray read and its abundance is not meaningful. V usage is TRBV20-1 and J usage is TRBJ1-1; D possibly corresponds to TRBD1 (5 bases). The germline CDR1 and CDR2 sequences are DFQATT and SNEGSKA (reference sequence). The V and J ends lost 3 bases and 3 bases respectively, with 14 bases between them. This CDR3 is 14 amino acids long. CDR3 coding DNA: TGCAGTGCTAGGTCCAGGGAAAGGTACACTGAAGCTTTCTTT. It yields the protein CSARSRERYTEAFF.